The source of this T cell receptor (beta chain) is a study of early T cells in non-severe SARS-CoV-2 infection. Study background: Bulk RNA from unsorted whole blood was sequenced; chains were unpaired.

This clonotype was recorded at least ten times. Its antigen is currently unknown. From germline, CDR1 is LNHDA and CDR2 SQIVND (reference sequence). V was shortened by 6 bases and J by 0 bases, with 8 bases between the two germline ends. This CDR3 region has 13 residues. The study's findings and limits: Comparison of clonotypes with VDJdb favored anti-spike CD8 responses while missing private and CD4 specificities.

Individual cDNA molecules were tagged with unique molecular identifiers, the study reported. TCRdb passed the 5' RACE reads through MiXCR, listing each CDR3 protein once. The repertoire holds 25,000 to 30,000 distinct CDR3 sequences, with about 4.5% as singletons. The chain joins TRBV19 to TRBJ2-5, with a weak D call TRBD2 (6 bases). This receptor was obtained from an adult who was a healthcare worker with PCR-confirmed SARS-CoV-2 infection or an uninfected control (not recorded which). The sample was whole blood. This CDR3 reads CASRRTNQETQYF. CDR3 nucleotide sequence: TGTGCCAGTAGGAGGACTAACCAAGAGACCCAGTACTTC.